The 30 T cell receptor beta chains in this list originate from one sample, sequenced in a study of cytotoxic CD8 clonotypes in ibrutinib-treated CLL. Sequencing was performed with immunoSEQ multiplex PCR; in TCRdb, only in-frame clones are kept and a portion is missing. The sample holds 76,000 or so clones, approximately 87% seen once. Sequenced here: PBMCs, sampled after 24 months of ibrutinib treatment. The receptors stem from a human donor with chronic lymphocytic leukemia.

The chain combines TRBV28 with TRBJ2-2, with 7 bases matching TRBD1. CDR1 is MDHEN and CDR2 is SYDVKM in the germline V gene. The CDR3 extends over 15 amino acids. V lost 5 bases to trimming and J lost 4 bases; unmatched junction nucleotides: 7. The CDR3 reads CASSRQGVLTGELFF. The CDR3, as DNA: TGTGCCAGCAGTAGGCAGGGGGTTCTCACCGGGGAGCTGTTTTTT. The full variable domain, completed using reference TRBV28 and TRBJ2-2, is DVKVTQSSRYLVKRTGEKVFLECVQDMDHENMFWYRQDPGLGLRLIYFSYDVKMKEKGDIPEGYSVSREKKERFSLILESASTNQTSMYLCASSRQGVLTGELFFGEGSRLTVL.

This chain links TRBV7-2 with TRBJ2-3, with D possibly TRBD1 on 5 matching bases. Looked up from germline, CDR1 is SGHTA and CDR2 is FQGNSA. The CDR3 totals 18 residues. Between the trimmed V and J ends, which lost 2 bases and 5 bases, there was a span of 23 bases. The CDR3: CASSLMGPSYTTGDTQYF. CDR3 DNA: TGTGCCAGCAGCTTAATGGGGCCCTCCTACACGACCGGAGATACGCAGTATTTT.

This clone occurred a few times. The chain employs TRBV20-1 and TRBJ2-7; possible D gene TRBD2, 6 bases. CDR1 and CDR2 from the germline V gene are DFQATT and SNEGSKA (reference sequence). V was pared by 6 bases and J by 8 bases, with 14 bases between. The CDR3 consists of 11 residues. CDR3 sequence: CSATTGSKQYF. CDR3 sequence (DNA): TGCAGTGCAACCACCGGGAGTAAGCAGTACTTC.

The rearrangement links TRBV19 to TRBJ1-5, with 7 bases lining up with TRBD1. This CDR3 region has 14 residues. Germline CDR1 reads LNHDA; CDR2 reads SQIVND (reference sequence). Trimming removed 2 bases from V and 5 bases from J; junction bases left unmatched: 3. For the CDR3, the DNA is TGTGCCAGTAGTATAACAGGGGACTATCAGCCCCAGCATTTT. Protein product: CASSITGDYQPQHF.

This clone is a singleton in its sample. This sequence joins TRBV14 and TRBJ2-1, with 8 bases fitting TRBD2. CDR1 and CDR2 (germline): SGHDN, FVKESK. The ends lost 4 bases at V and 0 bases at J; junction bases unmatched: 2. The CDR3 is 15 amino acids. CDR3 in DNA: TGTGCCAGCAGCCCGGGACTAGTCTCCTACAATGAGCAGTTCTTC. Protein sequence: CASSPGLVSYNEQFF.

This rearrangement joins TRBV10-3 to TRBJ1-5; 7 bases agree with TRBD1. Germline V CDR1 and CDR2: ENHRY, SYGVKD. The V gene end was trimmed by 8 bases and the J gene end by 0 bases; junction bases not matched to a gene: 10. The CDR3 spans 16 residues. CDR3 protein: CAIGGPGTVSNQPQHF. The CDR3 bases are TGTGCCATCGGAGGGCCCGGGACAGTTAGCAATCAGCCCCAGCATTTT.

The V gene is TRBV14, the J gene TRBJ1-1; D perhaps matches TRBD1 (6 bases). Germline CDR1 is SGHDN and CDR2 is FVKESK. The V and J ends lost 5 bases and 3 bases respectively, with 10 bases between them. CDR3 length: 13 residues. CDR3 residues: CASSVQGYTEAFF. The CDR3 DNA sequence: TGTGCCAGCAGCGTGCAGGGGTACACTGAAGCTTTCTTT.

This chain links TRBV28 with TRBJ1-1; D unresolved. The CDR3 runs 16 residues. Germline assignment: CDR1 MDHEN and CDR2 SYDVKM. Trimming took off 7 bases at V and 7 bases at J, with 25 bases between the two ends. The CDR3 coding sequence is TGTGCCAGCACCCTCTCGCGGGATCGGGTAACGCATGAAGCTTTCTTT. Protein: CASTLSRDRVTHEAFF.

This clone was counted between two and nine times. The CDR3 here is CASSLVIGARGDEQYF. The DNA of the CDR3 is TGCGCCAGCAGCTTGGTGATCGGGGCCAGAGGGGACGAGCAGTACTTC. The chain recombines TRBV5-1 with TRBJ2-7; D may be TRBD1 or TRBD2 (5 bases each). V lost 0 bases and J lost 5, with 18 bases in between. The CDR3 length is 16 residues. Germline values: CDR1 SGHRS, CDR2 YFSETQ.

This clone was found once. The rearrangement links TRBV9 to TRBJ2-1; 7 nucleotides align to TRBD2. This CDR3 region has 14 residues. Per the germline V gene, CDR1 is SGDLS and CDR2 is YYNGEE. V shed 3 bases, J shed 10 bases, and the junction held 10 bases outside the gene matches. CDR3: CASSALTSFGEQFF. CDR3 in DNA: TGTGCCAGCAGCGCCCTGACTAGCTTTGGCGAGCAGTTCTTC.

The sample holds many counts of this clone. CDR3: CASSLEGYNTEAFF. CDR3 in DNA: TGCGCCAGCAGCTTAGAGGGATATAACACTGAAGCTTTCTTT. J is TRBJ1-1 and V is TRBV5-1, with no clear D. With 2 bases removed from V and 2 bases from J, the gap between germline ends came to 10 bases. CDR3 length: 14 residues. The germline V gene has CDR1 SGHRS and CDR2 YFSETQ.

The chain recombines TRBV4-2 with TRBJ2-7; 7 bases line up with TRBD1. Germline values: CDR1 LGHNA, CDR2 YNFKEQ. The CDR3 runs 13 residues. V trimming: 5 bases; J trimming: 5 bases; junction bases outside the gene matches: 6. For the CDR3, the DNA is TGTGCCAGCAGCACAGGGGACGGAGACGAGCAGTACTTC. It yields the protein CASSTGDGDEQYF.

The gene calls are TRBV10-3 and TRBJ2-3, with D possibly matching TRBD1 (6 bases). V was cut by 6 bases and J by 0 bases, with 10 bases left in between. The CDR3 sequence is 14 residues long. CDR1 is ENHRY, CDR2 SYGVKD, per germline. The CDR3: CAIRLGQSTDTQYF. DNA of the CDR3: TGTGCCATCAGACTTGGACAGAGCACAGATACGCAGTATTTT.

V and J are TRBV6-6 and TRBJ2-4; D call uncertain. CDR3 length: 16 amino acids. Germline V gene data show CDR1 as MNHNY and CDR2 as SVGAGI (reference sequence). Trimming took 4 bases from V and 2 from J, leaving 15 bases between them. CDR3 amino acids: CASSLLGGATKNIQYF. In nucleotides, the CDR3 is TGTGCCAGCAGTTTACTCGGTGGCGCTACCAAAAACATTCAGTACTTC.

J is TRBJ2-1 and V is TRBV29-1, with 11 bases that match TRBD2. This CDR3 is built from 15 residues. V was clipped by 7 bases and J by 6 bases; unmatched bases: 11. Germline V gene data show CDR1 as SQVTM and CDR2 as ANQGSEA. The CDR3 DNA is TGCAGCGCCTACAGCCGACTAGCGGGATCCAATGAGCAGTTCTTC. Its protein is CSAYSRLAGSNEQFF.

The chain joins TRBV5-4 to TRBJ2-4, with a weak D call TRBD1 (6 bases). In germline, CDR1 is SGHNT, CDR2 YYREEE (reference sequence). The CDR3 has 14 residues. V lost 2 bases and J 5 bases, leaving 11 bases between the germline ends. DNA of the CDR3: TGTGCCAGCAGCTTACTGGACAGTCAAAACATTCAGTACTTC. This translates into CASSLLDSQNIQYF.

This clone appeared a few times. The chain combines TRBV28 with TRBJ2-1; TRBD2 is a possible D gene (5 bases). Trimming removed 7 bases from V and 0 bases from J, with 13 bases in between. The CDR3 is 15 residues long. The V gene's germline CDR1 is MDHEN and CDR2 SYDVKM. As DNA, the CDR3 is TGTGCCAGCATTCCGGCGGGTCTCTCCTACAATGAGCAGTTCTTC. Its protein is CASIPAGLSYNEQFF.

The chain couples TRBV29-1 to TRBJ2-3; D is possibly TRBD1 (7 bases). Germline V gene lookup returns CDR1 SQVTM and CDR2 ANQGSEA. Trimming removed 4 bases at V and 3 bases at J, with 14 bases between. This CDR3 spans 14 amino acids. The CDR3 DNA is TGCAGCGTTGGGATGACAGGGAGGACAGATACGCAGTATTTT. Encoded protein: CSVGMTGRTDTQYF.

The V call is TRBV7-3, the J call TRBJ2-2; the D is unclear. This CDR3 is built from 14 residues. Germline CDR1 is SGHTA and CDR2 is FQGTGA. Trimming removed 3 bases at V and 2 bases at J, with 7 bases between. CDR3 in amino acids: CASSLARNTGELFF. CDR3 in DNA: TGTGCCAGCAGCTTGGCGAGAAACACCGGGGAGCTGTTTTTT.

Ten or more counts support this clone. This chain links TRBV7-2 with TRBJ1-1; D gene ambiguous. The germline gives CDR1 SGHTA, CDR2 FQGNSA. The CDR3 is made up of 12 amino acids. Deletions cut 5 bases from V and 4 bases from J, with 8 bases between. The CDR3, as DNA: TGTGCCAGCAGCCCAAGGAGCACTGAAGCTTTCTTT. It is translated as CASSPRSTEAFF.

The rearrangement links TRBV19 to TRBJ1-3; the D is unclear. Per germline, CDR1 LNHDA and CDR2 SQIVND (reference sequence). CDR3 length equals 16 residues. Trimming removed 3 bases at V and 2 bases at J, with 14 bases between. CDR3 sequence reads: CASSMMQVATGNTIYF. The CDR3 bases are TGTGCCAGTAGTATGATGCAGGTAGCAACTGGAAACACCATATATTTT.

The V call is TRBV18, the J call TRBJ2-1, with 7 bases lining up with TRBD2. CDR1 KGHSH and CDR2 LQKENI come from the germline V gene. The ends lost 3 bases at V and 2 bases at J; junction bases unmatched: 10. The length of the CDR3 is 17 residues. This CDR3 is CASSPHGSSGPYNEQFF. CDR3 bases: TGTGCCAGCTCACCGCACGGGTCTAGCGGACCCTACAATGAGCAGTTCTTC.

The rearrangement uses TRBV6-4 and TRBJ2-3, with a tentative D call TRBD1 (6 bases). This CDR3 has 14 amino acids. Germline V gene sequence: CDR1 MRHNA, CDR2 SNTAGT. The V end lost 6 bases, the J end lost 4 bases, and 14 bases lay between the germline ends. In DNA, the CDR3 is TGTGCCAGCAGCCCTTTTGGGGGCGCAGATACGCAGTATTTT. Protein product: CASSPFGGADTQYF.

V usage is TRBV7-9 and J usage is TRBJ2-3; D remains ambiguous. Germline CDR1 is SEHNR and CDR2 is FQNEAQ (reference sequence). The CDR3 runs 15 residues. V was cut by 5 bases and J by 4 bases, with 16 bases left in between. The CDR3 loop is CASSAPSERPDTQYF. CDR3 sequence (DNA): TGTGCCAGCAGCGCCCCCAGCGAACGGCCAGATACGCAGTATTTT.

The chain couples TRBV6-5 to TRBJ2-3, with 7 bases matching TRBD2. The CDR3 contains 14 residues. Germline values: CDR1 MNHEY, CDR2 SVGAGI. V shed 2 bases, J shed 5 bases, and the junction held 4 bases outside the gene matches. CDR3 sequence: CASSYGPGGDTQYF. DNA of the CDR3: TGTGCCAGCAGTTACGGGCCGGGGGGAGATACGCAGTATTTT.

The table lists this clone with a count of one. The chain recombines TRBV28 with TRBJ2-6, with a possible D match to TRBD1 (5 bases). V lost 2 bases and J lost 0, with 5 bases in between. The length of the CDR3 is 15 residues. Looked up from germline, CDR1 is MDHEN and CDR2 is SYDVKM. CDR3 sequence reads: CASSLDSSGANVLTF. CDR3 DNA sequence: TGTGCCAGCAGTTTAGACAGCTCTGGGGCCAACGTCCTGACTTTC.

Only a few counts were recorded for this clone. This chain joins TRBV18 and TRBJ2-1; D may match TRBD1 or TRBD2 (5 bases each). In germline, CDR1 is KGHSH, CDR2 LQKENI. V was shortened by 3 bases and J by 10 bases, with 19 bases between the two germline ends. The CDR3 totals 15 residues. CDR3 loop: CASSPPLAGTGEQFF. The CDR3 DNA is TGTGCCAGCTCACCCCCTCTGGCTGGGACGGGAGAGCAGTTCTTC.

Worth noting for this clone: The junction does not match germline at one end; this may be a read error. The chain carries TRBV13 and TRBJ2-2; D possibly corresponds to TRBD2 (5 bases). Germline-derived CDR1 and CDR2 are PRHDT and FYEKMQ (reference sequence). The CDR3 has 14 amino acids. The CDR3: CASRKGSDTGELFF. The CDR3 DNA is TGTGCAAGCAGAAAGGGTAGCGACACCGGGGAGCTGTTTTTT. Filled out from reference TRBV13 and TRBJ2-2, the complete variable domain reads AAGVIQSPRHLIKEKRETATLKCYPIPRHDTVYWYQQGPGQDPQFLISFYEKMQSDKGSIPDRFSAQQFSDYHSELNMSSLELGDSALYFCASRKGSDTGELFFGEGSRLTVL.

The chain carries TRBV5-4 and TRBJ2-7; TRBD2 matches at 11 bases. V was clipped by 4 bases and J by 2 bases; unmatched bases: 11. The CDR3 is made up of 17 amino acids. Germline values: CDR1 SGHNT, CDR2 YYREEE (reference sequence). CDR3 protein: CASSPRLAGQDPYEQYF. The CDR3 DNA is TGTGCCAGCAGCCCCAGACTAGCGGGGCAGGACCCCTACGAGCAGTACTTC.

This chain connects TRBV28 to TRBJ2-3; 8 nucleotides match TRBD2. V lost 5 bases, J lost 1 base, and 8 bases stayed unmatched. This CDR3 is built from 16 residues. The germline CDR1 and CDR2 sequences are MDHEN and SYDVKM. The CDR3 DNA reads TGTGCCAGCAGTCTTGGACTAGCCCGGGGCACAGATACGCAGTATTTT. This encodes CASSLGLARGTDTQYF.